The 20 T cell receptor beta chains below were found in one sample sequenced in a study of T cell repertoires in ileal Crohn's disease. TCRdb keeps only in-frame clones here, not all; method: immunoSEQ multiplex PCR. The sample lists about 5,600 clones; 70% to 90% were seen once. The sample comprised ileal tissue. The receptors were gathered from an adult with Crohn's disease.

This chain connects TRBV7-2 to TRBJ2-7; possibly TRBD2 for D (6 bases). The CDR3 loop spans 18 amino acids. The germline V gene encodes CDR1 SGHTA and CDR2 FQGNSA. V lost 1 base, J lost 0 bases, and 19 bases lay in between. CDR3 bases: TGTGCCAGCAGCTTAGGGAGGGCAGGGCCTTTGAGCTCCTACGAGCAGTACTTC. Translation: CASSLGRAGPLSSYEQYF.

This chain uses TRBV27 with TRBJ2-7; TRBD2 agrees at 10 bases. Per the germline V gene, CDR1 is MNHEY and CDR2 is SMNVEV (reference sequence). After removal of 3 bases from V and 5 bases from J, the junction contained 7 bases not matched to a gene. This CDR3 contains 15 residues. The CDR3: CASSFIAGGPHEQYF. The CDR3, as DNA: TGTGCCAGCAGTTTCATAGCGGGGGGACCTCACGAGCAGTACTTC.

The J gene is TRBJ1-3, the V gene TRBV6-5, with D perhaps TRBD1 (6 bases). Germline loops: CDR1 MNHEY, CDR2 SVGAGI. V dropped 2 bases and J dropped 0 bases, with 11 bases sitting between them. The CDR3 consists of 16 residues. The CDR3 loop reads CASSYAGGLSGNTIYF. In DNA, the CDR3 is TGTGCCAGCAGTTACGCCGGGGGGCTCTCTGGAAACACCATATATTTT.

The chain couples TRBV18 to TRBJ2-5; D unresolved. The CDR3 is 14 amino acids. The germline CDR1 and CDR2 sequences are KGHSH and LQKENI. V shed 0 bases and J shed 5 bases, with 10 bases lying between them. CDR3 in DNA: TGTGCCAGCTCACCACCATCTCTCGGGGAGACCCAGTACTTC. Translating it yields CASSPPSLGETQYF. Complete variable domain (other parts from reference TRBV18 and TRBJ2-5): NAGVMQNPRHLVRRRGQEARLRCSPMKGHSHVYWYRQLPEEGLKFMVYLQKENIIDESGMPKERFSAEFPKEGPSILRIQQVVRGDSAAYFCASSPPSLGETQYFGPGTRLLVL.

The V call is TRBV5-1, the J call TRBJ1-4, with unresolved D. In germline, CDR1 is SGHRS, CDR2 YFSETQ. V was pared by 5 bases and J by 3 bases, with 8 bases between. The CDR3 contains 13 residues. The CDR3 nucleotides are TGCGCCAGCAGTTTGCAGTCTAATGAAAAACTGTTTTTT. Translation: CASSLQSNEKLFF.

V and J are TRBV6-1 and TRBJ1-3; D perhaps matches TRBD1 (6 bases). The V end was cut by 4 bases, the J end by 4 bases, with 14 bases between. The V gene's germline CDR1 is MNHNS and CDR2 SASEGT. There are 15 residues in the CDR3. As DNA, the CDR3 is TGTGCCAGCAGTGGTTGGACAGATGGCGGAAACACCATATATTTT. Protein sequence: CASSGWTDGGNTIYF.

The chain uses TRBV7-9 and TRBJ1-1; 10 bases line up with TRBD1. The germline CDR1 and CDR2 sequences are SEHNR and FQNEAQ (reference sequence). V dropped 6 bases and J dropped 5; count of bases not matched to a gene: 15. The CDR3 contains 17 residues. CDR3 region: CASRYPAGTGAGTEAFF. CDR3 DNA sequence: TGTGCCAGCAGATACCCCGCAGGGACAGGGGCCGGGACTGAAGCTTTCTTT.

This clone occurred a few times. The rearrangement uses TRBV30 and TRBJ1-4; perhaps TRBD1 as D (6 bases). Looked up from germline, CDR1 is GTSNPN and CDR2 is SVGIG (reference sequence). V dropped 3 bases and J dropped 10 bases, with 18 bases sitting between them. The CDR3 sequence is 14 residues long. The DNA for the CDR3 is TGTGCCTGGAGCAGCAGGGGATCCGGCGGAAAACTGTTTTTT. Translated, it gives CAWSSRGSGGKLFF.

The rearrangement uses TRBV18 and TRBJ2-5; TRBD2 might be the D (6 bases). This CDR3 has 17 amino acids. V lost 2 bases to trimming and J lost 1 base, with 17 bases between them. Germline loops: CDR1 KGHSH, CDR2 LQKENI. CDR3: CASSPIGGGASQETQYF. Written as DNA, the CDR3 is TGTGCCAGCTCACCAATTGGTGGCGGGGCCTCCCAAGAGACCCAGTACTTC.

V is TRBV6-4 and J is TRBJ1-1, with 9 bases lining up with TRBD1. The length of the CDR3 is 14 residues. Trimming at V came to 6 bases and at J to 7 bases, leaving 9 bases not matched to a gene. The germline gives CDR1 MRHNA, CDR2 SNTAGT. This chain's CDR3 is CASSPGTGIGEAFF. The CDR3 nucleotides read TGTGCCAGCAGCCCAGGGACAGGGATTGGTGAAGCTTTCTTT.

This clone has more than one count but fewer than ten. The J gene is TRBJ2-7, the V gene TRBV4-1; 8 bases map to TRBD2. Germline CDR1 and CDR2: MGHRA and YSYEKL. The CDR3 is made up of 14 amino acids. Trimming removed 7 bases from V and 0 bases from J; junction bases left unmatched: 5. For the CDR3, the DNA is TGCGCCAGCAAGGACAGCGGGAGCTCCTACGAGCAGTACTTC. Its translation: CASKDSGSSYEQYF.

The chain joins TRBV10-3 to TRBJ2-7, with 8 positions matching TRBD2. Germline-derived CDR1 and CDR2 are ENHRY and SYGVKD. This CDR3 has 15 amino acids. V lost 2 bases to trimming and J lost 2 bases; unmatched junction nucleotides: 5. CDR3 sequence (DNA): TGTGCCATCAGTGAGGGGACTAGTTTTACCTACGAGCAGTACTTC. It translates to CAISEGTSFTYEQYF.

This clone was picked up a small number of times. The gene calls are TRBV7-2 and TRBJ1-1, with 7 bases fitting TRBD1. V lost 5 bases, J lost 0 bases, and 6 bases stayed unmatched. CDR3 length: 15 amino acids. Germline loops: CDR1 SGHTA, CDR2 FQGNSA. CDR3 residues: CASSPTGAMNTEAFF. CDR3 sequence (DNA): TGTGCCAGCAGCCCCACAGGGGCTATGAACACTGAAGCTTTCTTT.

V is TRBV7-2 and J is TRBJ2-3; 8 bases fit TRBD1. V shed 1 base and J 6 bases; nucleotides not matched to a gene: 9. The CDR3 runs 16 residues. Germline loops: CDR1 SGHTA, CDR2 FQGNSA. The CDR3 loop reads CASSLVGTGVLDTQYF. CDR3 nucleotide sequence: TGTGCCAGCAGCTTAGTAGGGACAGGTGTTTTGGATACGCAGTATTTT.

This chain uses TRBV11-3 with TRBJ2-2; TRBD1 is a possible D gene (6 bases). Between the trimmed V and J ends, which lost 4 bases and 4 bases, there was a span of 13 bases. The CDR3 consists of 15 residues. Germline values: CDR1 SGHNT, CDR2 YENEEA. The CDR3 protein is CASSSGQLPTGELFF. CDR3 bases: TGTGCCAGCAGCTCCGGACAGCTACCCACCGGGGAGCTGTTTTTT.

In its sample, this clone was seen once. This chain links TRBV5-1 with TRBJ1-6, with D tentatively TRBD1 (5 bases). This CDR3 is built from 15 residues. The V and J ends lost 4 bases and 7 bases respectively, with 15 bases between them. Germline V gene sequence: CDR1 SGHRS, CDR2 YFSETQ. As DNA, the CDR3 is TGCGCCAGCAGCCTCGACCAGGAGGGGAATTCACCCCTCCACTTT. Amino acid sequence: CASSLDQEGNSPLHF.

This chain uses TRBV5-6 with TRBJ1-1; 8 bases map to TRBD1. Germline V gives CDR1 SGHDT, CDR2 YYEEEE. Unmatched junction bases numbered 7, after V lost 3 bases and J lost 0 bases. This CDR3 has 16 residues. CDR3 sequence reads: CASSSGQATLNTEAFF. The CDR3 nucleotides read TGTGCCAGCAGCTCGGGACAGGCGACATTGAACACTGAAGCTTTCTTT.

This chain uses TRBV6-6 with TRBJ1-2, with D possibly TRBD1 on 6 matching bases. V dropped 0 bases and J dropped 3 bases, with 11 bases sitting between them. CDR1 and CDR2 (germline): MNHNY, SVGAGI (reference sequence). CDR3 length: 15 residues. The CDR3 sequence is CASSYSGTTYYGYTF. CDR3 coding DNA: TGTGCCAGCAGTTACTCCGGGACAACCTACTATGGCTACACCTTC.

CDR3 bases: TGTGCCAGTAGTATAGTCGGACTAGCGAGGGTGGATGAGCAGTTCTTC. This gives the protein CASSIVGLARVDEQFF. J is TRBJ2-1 and V is TRBV19, with 9 bases identical to TRBD2. The CDR3 totals 16 residues. Germline CDR1 reads LNHDA; CDR2 reads SQIVND (reference sequence). After removal of 1 base from V and 8 bases from J, the junction contained 9 bases not matched to a gene.

V gene TRBV11-2 combines with J gene TRBJ2-2; TRBD2 aligns across 7 bases. The V and J ends lost 2 bases and 1 base, in that order; junction bases with no gene match: 4. The germline CDR1 and CDR2 sequences are SGHAT and FQNNGV. This CDR3 comprises 16 residues. CDR3 sequence reads: CASSLSGGMNTGELFF. CDR3 bases: TGTGCCAGCAGCTTATCCGGGGGGATGAACACCGGGGAGCTGTTTTTT.